What follows describes a single T cell receptor (beta chain). The sample holds a few counts of this clone. The antigen this receptor binds is unknown. No much larger clone is present one base from it, and per-base qualities are unavailable. This record comes from a study of blood T cell repertoires in COVID-19 (TCRdb year 2020). For the wider study: The collaborator samples originated in the United States, Italy and Spain and spanned the acute and convalescent phases of COVID-19. The sample metadata nearly always contained a de-identified subject ID, COVID-19 status, age in years and sex. Where available, HLA class I and class II types were obtained from metadata supplied by the sample provider rather than from assay-based typing. The repertoires were made available in a free public database intended to serve as a resource for research on the immune response to SARS-CoV-2. The prospective study material was composed of cDNA or gDNA derived from T cells, B-cell-depleted T cells, or PBMCs. Samples were obtained from the ongoing ImmuneRACE study (first 160 participants) and from over 1,000 subjects provided by 6 global collaborators. Subjects who had been exposed to COVID-19, were actively infected with it, or had recovered from it provided the deeply sampled blood TCRbeta repertoires that made up the dataset.

TCRbeta CDR3 regions were amplified from genomic DNA using the immunoSEQ Assay, a bias-controlled multiplex PCR. The published analysis was carried out like this. Nucleated cell counts per sample were estimated from amplification of reference gene primers within the assay. Sequence reads were collapsed and filtered to measure the absolute abundance of every unique TCRbeta CDR3 rearrangement. For each sample, productive Simpson clonality was calculated as the square root of Simpson's diversity index across productive rearrangements. Here the immuneACCESS table is served through TCRdb, limited to in-frame sequences with V and J called. Missing clones are a known gap in these copies; in checked studies unresolved V genes cover under half, and the rest lacks a known reason. That table furnishes V, J and clone size, whereas the DNA furnished D and trimming. This sample holds around 170,000 clones; 83% were observed only once. The ten largest clones add up to about 5.7% of the sample.

CDR1 and CDR2 are drawn from the germline V gene (reference sequence): GTSNPN, SVGIG. From its cysteine to its phenylalanine, the CDR3 spans 14 amino acids. Kept here is only the CDR3 DNA, which spans 42 bases and is read in frame from base 1. The V and J ends are trimmed by 0 bases and 7 bases, leaving 12 bases between them. Whole blood was collected in K2EDTA tubes by collaborating institutions according to the institutions' own protocols. Collaborator samples were shipped for TCRbeta analysis as frozen whole blood, isolated PBMCs, or DNA extracted from either sample type. Study-wide findings and limitations: Clinical and demographic metadata were provided uncurated, with the amount varying by source and participant.

Sample: peripheral blood. The rearrangement combines TRBV30 with TRBJ1-4, with a tentative D gene TRBD1 over 5 matching bases. The receptor comes from a woman aged 40 to 49 with acute or convalescent COVID-19. The CDR3 is CAWSVAGSGEKLFF. DNA sequence: TGTGCCTGGAGTGTAGCAGGGTCTGGTGAAAAACTGTTTTTT.